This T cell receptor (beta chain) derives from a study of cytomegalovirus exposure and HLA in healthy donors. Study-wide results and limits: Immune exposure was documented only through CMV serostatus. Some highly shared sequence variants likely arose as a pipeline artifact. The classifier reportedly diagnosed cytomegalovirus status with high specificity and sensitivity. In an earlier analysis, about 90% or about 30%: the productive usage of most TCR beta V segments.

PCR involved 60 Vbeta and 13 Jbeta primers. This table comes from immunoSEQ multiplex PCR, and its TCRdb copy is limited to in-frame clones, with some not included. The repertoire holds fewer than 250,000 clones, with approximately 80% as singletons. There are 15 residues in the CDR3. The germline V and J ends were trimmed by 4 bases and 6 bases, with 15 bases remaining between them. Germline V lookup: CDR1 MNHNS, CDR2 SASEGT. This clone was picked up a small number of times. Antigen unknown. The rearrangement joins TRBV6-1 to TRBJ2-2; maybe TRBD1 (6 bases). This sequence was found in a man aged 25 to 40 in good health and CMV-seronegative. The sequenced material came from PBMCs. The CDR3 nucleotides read TGTGCCAGCAGTGGAGTCCAGGGGCCGGCCGGGGAGCTGTTTTTT. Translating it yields CASSGVQGPAGELFF.